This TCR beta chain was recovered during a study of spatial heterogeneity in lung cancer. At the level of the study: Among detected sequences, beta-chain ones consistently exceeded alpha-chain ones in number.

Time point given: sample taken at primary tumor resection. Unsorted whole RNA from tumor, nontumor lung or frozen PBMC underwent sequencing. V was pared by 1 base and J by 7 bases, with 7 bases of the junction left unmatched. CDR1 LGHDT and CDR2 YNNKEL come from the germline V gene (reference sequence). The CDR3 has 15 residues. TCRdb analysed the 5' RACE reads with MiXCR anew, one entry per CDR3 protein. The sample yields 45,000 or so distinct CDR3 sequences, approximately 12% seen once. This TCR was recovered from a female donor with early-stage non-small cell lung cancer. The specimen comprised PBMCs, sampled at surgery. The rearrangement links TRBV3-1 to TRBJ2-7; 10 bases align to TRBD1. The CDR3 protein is CASSQAGTGAVEQYF. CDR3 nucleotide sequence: TGTGCCAGCAGCCAAGCCGGGACAGGGGCGGTGGAGCAGTACTTC.